This T cell receptor (beta chain) was recorded in a study of OX40 agonist ivuxolimab in advanced cancers. Study information: The treatment was a fully human IgG2 OX40 agonist, ivuxolimab. Study outcomes and limitations: Low clonal expansion, among the lowest seen, marked partial responders at 0.1-3.0 mg/kg. The CD4+ and CD8+ T cells in the blood had expanded clonally by week 6 at 0.1 to 3.0 mg/kg.

On this clone itself: Its antigen remains unknown.

It was autoimmune disease history or systemic immunosuppression that excluded patients. Using immunoSEQ multiplex PCR, the repertoire was profiled, and TCRdb retains in-frame clones only, with some absent. This table holds tens of thousands of clones, roughly nine tenths found once. In germline, CDR1 is LNHDA, CDR2 SQIVND (reference sequence). Trimming took 4 bases from V and 0 from J, leaving 10 bases between them. This CDR3 spans 15 amino acids. This specimen was CD4+ or CD8+ T cells sorted from blood, taken in a trial of the OX40 agonist ivuxolimab. This sequence was found in an adult with an advanced solid tumor such as melanoma, head and neck, liver or kidney cancer. The J gene is TRBJ1-5, the V gene TRBV19; D is uncertain. The CDR3: CASSTARYSNQPQHF. CDR3 nucleotide sequence: TGTGCCAGTAGTACGGCAAGATATAGCAATCAGCCCCAGCATTTT.